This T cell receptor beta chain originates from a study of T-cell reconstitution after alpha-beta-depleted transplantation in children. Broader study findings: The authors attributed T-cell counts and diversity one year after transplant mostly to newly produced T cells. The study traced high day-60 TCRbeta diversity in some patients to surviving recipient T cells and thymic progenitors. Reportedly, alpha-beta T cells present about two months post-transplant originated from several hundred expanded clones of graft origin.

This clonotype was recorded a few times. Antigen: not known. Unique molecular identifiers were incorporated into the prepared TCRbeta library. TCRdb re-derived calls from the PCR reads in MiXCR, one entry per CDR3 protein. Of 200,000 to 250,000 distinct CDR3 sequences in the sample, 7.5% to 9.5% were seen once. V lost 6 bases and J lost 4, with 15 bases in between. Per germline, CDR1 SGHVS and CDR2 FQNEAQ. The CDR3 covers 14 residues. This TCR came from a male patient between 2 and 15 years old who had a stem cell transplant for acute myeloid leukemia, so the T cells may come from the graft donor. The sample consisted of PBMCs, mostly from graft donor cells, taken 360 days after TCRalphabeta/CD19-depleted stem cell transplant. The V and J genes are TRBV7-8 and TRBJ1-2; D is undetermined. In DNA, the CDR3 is TGTGCCAGCAGGTTAAGTGAGGGCGGCTATGGCTACACCTTC. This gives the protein CASRLSEGGYGYTF.